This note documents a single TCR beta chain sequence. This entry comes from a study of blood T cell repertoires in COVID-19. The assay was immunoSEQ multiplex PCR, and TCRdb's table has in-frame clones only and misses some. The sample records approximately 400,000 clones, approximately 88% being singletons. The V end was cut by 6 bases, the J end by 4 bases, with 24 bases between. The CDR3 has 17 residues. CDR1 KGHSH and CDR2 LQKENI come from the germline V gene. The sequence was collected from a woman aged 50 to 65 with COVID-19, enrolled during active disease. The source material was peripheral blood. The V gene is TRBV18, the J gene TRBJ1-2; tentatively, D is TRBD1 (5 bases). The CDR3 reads CASSPIDSGFGTYGYTF. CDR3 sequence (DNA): TGTGCCAGCTCTCCCATTGACTCAGGGTTCGGCACCTATGGCTACACCTTC.